A selection of T cell receptor beta chains follows, all from one sample in a study of cytomegalovirus exposure and HLA in healthy donors. Clones were read by immunoSEQ multiplex PCR, and TCRdb kept only the in-frame ones, dropping some. Here the sample spans 200,000 to 250,000 clones, approximately 87% being singletons. The sample comprised PBMCs. These receptor sequences come from a woman aged 18-29 years in good health and CMV-seronegative. Both conserved end residues are part of each CDR3. D genes are given only for firm matches. Only part of the rows carry a size: once, few, many, or a class if the clone is expanded.

d_call	v_call	clone_size	j_call	cdr3_aa	cdr3_nt
.	TRBV29-1	.	TRBJ1-2	CSLERVFGRGYTF	TGCAGCCTTGAGAGGGTGTTCGGGCGCGGCTACACCTTC
TRBD1	TRBV4-2	.	TRBJ1-3	CASSLSTGRNGNTIYF	TGTGCCAGCAGCCTCTCGACAGGGAGGAATGGAAACACCATATATTTT
.	TRBV2	.	TRBJ2-6	CASSEAWANVLTF	TGTGCCAGCAGTGAAGCTTGGGCCAACGTCCTGACTTTC
.	TRBV4-2	.	TRBJ2-7	CASSQRDESSYEQYF	TGTGCCAGCAGCCAAAGGGACGAGAGCTCCTACGAGCAGTACTTC
TRBD1	TRBV9	once	TRBJ2-3	CASSLGTGGGDTQYF	TGTGCCAGCAGCCTCGGAACAGGGGGAGGAGATACGCAGTATTTT
TRBD2	TRBV18	few	TRBJ2-5	CASSPPGLAVQETQYF	TGTGCCAGCTCACCGCCGGGACTAGCGGTACAAGAGACCCAGTACTTC
.	TRBV7-3	.	TRBJ2-1	CASERSYNEQFF	TGTGCCAGCGAGCGGTCCTACAATGAGCAGTTCTTC
.	TRBV9	.	TRBJ2-4	CASSVGIGGTKNIQYF	TGTGCCAGCAGCGTAGGTATAGGGGGAACCAAAAACATTCAGTACTTC
.	TRBV5-4	.	TRBJ1-1	CASSLKGDTEAFF	TGTGCCAGCAGCTTGAAGGGGGACACTGAAGCTTTCTTT
.	TRBV7-2	few	TRBJ1-2	CASSLGFGKSRGYTF	TGTGCCAGCAGCTTAGGCTTCGGCAAATCTCGGGGCTACACCTTC
.	TRBV5-1	.	TRBJ2-7	CASSLGGGGSYEQYF	TGCGCCAGCAGCTTGGGTGGGGGAGGCTCCTACGAGCAGTACTTC
.	TRBV9	.	TRBJ2-1	CASSTTGAGEQFF	TGTGCCAGCAGCACTACGGGGGCGGGTGAGCAGTTCTTC
TRBD1	TRBV11-3	.	TRBJ2-1	CASSLTGQVTGEQFF	TGTGCCAGCAGCTTGACCGGACAGGTTACGGGTGAGCAGTTCTTC
.	TRBV4-1	.	TRBJ2-3	CASSPKVFTDTQYF	TGCGCCAGCAGCCCCAAGGTATTCACAGATACGCAGTATTTT
.	TRBV5-1	.	TRBJ2-5	CASSSNLGAQYF	TGCGCCAGCAGCTCTAACCTAGGGGCCCAGTACTTC
.	TRBV15	.	TRBJ1-1	CATSRDPNTEAFF	TGTGCCACCAGCAGAGACCCGAACACTGAAGCTTTCTTT
TRBD1	TRBV30	.	TRBJ1-5	CAWSALDDRDQPQHF	TGTGCCTGGAGTGCCCTTGACGACAGGGATCAGCCCCAGCATTTT
.	TRBV2	.	TRBJ2-1	CASSVNRDNEQFF	TGTGCCAGCAGTGTGAACAGGGACAATGAGCAGTTCTTC
.	TRBV9	.	TRBJ2-2	CASSALSTGELFF	TGTGCCAGCAGCGCCCTATCCACCGGGGAGCTGTTTTTT
.	TRBV12-2	.	TRBJ2-7	CASRSPGTSGRTRSDEQYF	TGTGCAAGTCGCTCCCCCGGGACTAGCGGGAGGACAAGGAGCGACGAGCAGTACTTC
.	TRBV9	few	TRBJ1-3	CASSGAGGLSGNTIYF	TGTGCCAGCAGCGGAGCGGGGGGGCTCTCTGGAAACACCATATATTTT
.	TRBV11-2	.	TRBJ2-1	CASSSTRGAANEQFF	TGTGCCAGCAGCTCTACCCGGGGGGCAGCCAATGAGCAGTTCTTC
.	TRBV5-1	.	TRBJ2-5	CASSLYTGSQETQYF	TGCGCCAGCAGCTTGTATACCGGATCCCAAGAGACCCAGTACTTC
.	TRBV25-1	.	TRBJ1-1	CATMTDLNTEAFF	TGTGCCACCATGACAGATTTGAACACTGAAGCTTTCTTT
.	TRBV6-5	medium-sized	TRBJ2-2	CASSYTGQYTGELFF	TGTGCCAGCAGTTACACGGGACAATACACCGGGGAGCTGTTTTTT
TRBD1	TRBV19	.	TRBJ2-1	CASRHRGQGWGEQFF	TGTGCCAGTCGTCACAGGGGACAGGGCTGGGGTGAGCAGTTCTTC
.	TRBV7-3	.	TRBJ2-1	CASSPDPSGNEQFF	TGTGCCAGCAGCCCAGACCCTAGTGGCAATGAGCAGTTCTTC
.	TRBV2	.	TRBJ2-3	CASSELARTDTQYF	TGTGCCAGCAGTGAACTAGCGCGCACAGATACGCAGTATTTT
.	TRBV5-4	.	TRBJ2-1	CASSFGTGDEQFF	TGTGCCAGCAGCTTCGGGACGGGCGATGAGCAGTTCTTC
.	TRBV9	.	TRBJ1-1	CASSRDSYGTEAFF	TGTGCCAGCAGTCGCGATTCGTATGGCACTGAAGCTTTCTTT
TRBD1	TRBV29-1	.	TRBJ1-2	CSVERDSLTNYGYTF	TGCAGCGTTGAAAGGGACAGTTTAACTAACTATGGCTACACCTTC
TRBD2	TRBV19	.	TRBJ2-3	CASSPGASGRTDTQYF	TGTGCCAGTAGCCCTGGAGCTAGCGGGAGAACAGATACGCAGTATTTT
.	TRBV5-4	.	TRBJ1-1	CASSLVGREDTEAFF	TGTGCCAGCAGCTTAGTGGGCAGGGAGGACACTGAAGCTTTCTTT
.	TRBV7-7	.	TRBJ2-1	CASSTDGSSYNEQFF	TGTGCTAGCAGCACGGACGGCAGCTCCTACAATGAGCAGTTCTTC
TRBD1	TRBV6-6	.	TRBJ1-5	CASSYQGASNQPQHF	TGTGCCAGCAGTTACCAGGGGGCGAGCAATCAGCCCCAGCATTTT
TRBD1	TRBV18	.	TRBJ1-1	CASSQATRGPDTEAFF	TGTGCCAGCTCACAAGCGACCAGGGGGCCGGACACTGAAGCTTTCTTT
TRBD1	TRBV6-5	.	TRBJ2-1	CASSHPGTGEYEQFF	TGTGCCAGCAGTCACCCCGGGACAGGGGAGTATGAGCAGTTCTTC
.	TRBV30	.	TRBJ1-1	CALGHRENTEAFF	TGTGCCTTGGGACATCGGGAGAACACTGAAGCTTTCTTT
.	TRBV30	few	TRBJ2-7	CASSRGASYEQYF	TGTGCCTCTTCCAGGGGGGCAAGCTACGAGCAGTACTTC
.	TRBV5-1	.	TRBJ2-3	CASSYSTDTQYF	TGCGCCAGCAGTTATAGCACAGATACGCAGTATTTT
.	TRBV6-5	.	TRBJ2-2	CASSYFRDTGELFF	TGTGCCAGCAGTTACTTTAGGGACACCGGGGAGCTGTTTTTT
.	TRBV4-1	.	TRBJ2-7	CASSQGLPGQLSYEQYF	TGCGCCAGCAGCCAAGGTTTACCGGGACAACTCTCCTACGAGCAGTACTTC
.	TRBV2	few	TRBJ2-7	CASSGDFYEQYF	TGTGCCAGCAGTGGGGACTTCTACGAGCAGTACTTC
.	TRBV6-6	.	TRBJ2-7	CASSYPGSPYEQYF	TGTGCCAGCAGTTACCCGGGCTCCCCCTACGAGCAGTACTTC
.	TRBV30	.	TRBJ1-3	CAWRKPGTSSGNTIYF	TGTGCCTGGAGGAAACCCGGGACTTCTTCTGGAAACACCATATATTTT
TRBD2	TRBV29-1	.	TRBJ2-7	CSVEETSGYEQYF	TGCAGCGTTGAAGAGACTAGCGGCTACGAGCAGTACTTC
TRBD1	TRBV11-3	.	TRBJ2-7	CASSLRTGAYEQYF	TGTGCCAGCAGCCTCCGGACAGGGGCCTACGAGCAGTACTTC
.	TRBV5-5	.	TRBJ1-2	CASSLGPGSTNYGYTF	TGTGCCAGCAGCTTGGGTCCGGGCAGCACTAACTATGGCTACACCTTC
.	TRBV9	.	TRBJ2-7	CASSGDGYEQYF	TGTGCCAGCAGCGGGGACGGCTACGAGCAGTACTTC
.	TRBV5-6	.	TRBJ2-6	CASSPPGRISSGANVLTF	TGTGCCAGCAGCCCACCGGGACGGATCAGCTCTGGGGCCAACGTCCTGACTTTC
TRBD1	TRBV9	.	TRBJ1-4	CASSQGQGLPNEKLFF	TGTGCCAGCAGCCAAGGACAGGGTTTGCCTAATGAAAAACTGTTTTTT